This entry lists 15 T cell receptor beta chains sequenced from one sample in a study of identifying expanded T cells in peripheral blood (dated 2019 in TCRdb). Library generation was performed with the immunoSEQ multiplex PCR assay. TCRdb carries this immuneACCESS record with in-frame sequences only. Its versions omit some clonotypes, under half of them owing to an unresolved V gene in the studies checked, with the rest unexplained. The sample table shows around 100,000 clones, and around 88% are seen once. The leading ten clones occupy less than 15% of the sample. Sequencing input: blood. These receptor sequences come from a person aged 18 to 69 in good health.

The rearrangement uses TRBV15 and TRBJ1-4; TRBD1 is a possible D gene (5 bases). The CDR3 contains 13 residues. The germline gives CDR1 LNHNV, CDR2 YYDKDF (reference sequence). The ends were cut back, 0 bases at V and 7 bases at J, with 6 bases in the middle. For the CDR3, the DNA is TGTGCCACCAGCAGAGACAGGGCTGAAAAACTGTTTTTT. Its translation: CATSRDRAEKLFF.

The rearrangement links TRBV15 to TRBJ2-7; 9 nucleotides align to TRBD1. CDR1 is LNHNV, CDR2 YYDKDF, per germline (reference sequence). V trimming: 1 base; J trimming: 2 bases; junction bases outside the gene matches: 6. The CDR3 loop spans 16 amino acids. The CDR3 nucleotides read TGTGCCACCAGCAGAGCGGGGACAGGGCGTACCTACGAGCAGTACTTC. Residues: CATSRAGTGRTYEQYF.

This chain connects TRBV19 to TRBJ1-5; D gene uncertain. Trimming shortened V by 1 base and J by 0 bases, and 10 bases separated the two germline ends. From germline, CDR1 is LNHDA and CDR2 SQIVND (reference sequence). CDR3 size: 16 residues. The CDR3 DNA is TGTGCCAGTAGTATAGGGCAGAGGAATAGCAATCAGCCCCAGCATTTT. Residues: CASSIGQRNSNQPQHF.

V is TRBV7-2 and J is TRBJ2-5, with TRBD1 matching over 9 bases. Germline CDR1 SGHTA, CDR2 FQGNSA. J lost 4 bases, V lost 4 bases, and 4 bases had no gene match. CDR3 length: 14 residues. CDR3 amino acids: CASSSGQGTETQYF. CDR3 DNA: TGTGCCAGCAGCTCCGGACAGGGGACAGAGACCCAGTACTTC.

This clone occurred once. V gene TRBV29-1 combines with J gene TRBJ2-5, with a tentative D call TRBD2 (5 bases). This CDR3 has 13 amino acids. V lost 0 bases to trimming and J lost 7 bases, with 12 bases between them. Germline V gene sequence: CDR1 SQVTM, CDR2 ANQGSEA. The CDR3 spells CSVEEAGTGTQYF. The CDR3 region has the DNA TGCAGCGTTGAAGAGGCGGGCACGGGGACCCAGTACTTC.

This CDR3 reads CAWSEGQGKETQYF. CDR3 bases: TGTGCCTGGAGTGAGGGACAGGGGAAAGAGACCCAGTACTTC. The chain uses TRBV30 and TRBJ2-5; 10 bases line up with TRBD1. The CDR3 extends over 14 amino acids. The trim removed 1 base at V and 3 bases at J, leaving 2 bases unmatched. CDR1 and CDR2 from the germline V gene are GTSNPN and SVGIG (reference sequence).

The genes are TRBV6-4 and TRBJ1-2; no definite D call. Germline CDR1 MRHNA, CDR2 SNTAGT. V lost 4 bases and J lost 5, with 17 bases in between. This CDR3 is built from 15 residues. The CDR3 DNA follows: TGTGCCAGCAGTGCGGGCGCTGGCCAGCATTATGGCTACACCTTC. As protein: CASSAGAGQHYGYTF.

This chain links TRBV7-6 with TRBJ2-3, with TRBD1 identical over 9 bases. The CDR3 loop spans 15 amino acids. Germline V lookup: CDR1 SGHVS, CDR2 FNYEAQ. V gave up 5 bases and J gave up 2 bases; unmatched junction bases: 5. Here the CDR3 reads CASSPGQGTTDTQYF. CDR3 DNA sequence: TGTGCCAGCAGCCCCGGACAGGGGACCACAGATACGCAGTATTTT.

This clone was seen just once. The V and J genes are TRBV6-4 and TRBJ2-3; the match to TRBD1 covers 8 bases. Germline V gene data show CDR1 as MRHNA and CDR2 as SNTAGT. The CDR3 extends over 14 amino acids. Unmatched junction bases numbered 11, after V lost 10 bases and J lost 5 bases. In nucleotides, the CDR3 is TGTGCCACCAGCCCGGGACAGGCAATAGATACGCAGTATTTT. As protein: CATSPGQAIDTQYF.

J is TRBJ2-1 and V is TRBV14; 7 bases align to TRBD1. The CDR3 is 15 amino acids. Per germline, CDR1 SGHDN and CDR2 FVKESK. Trimming removed 2 bases from V and 4 bases from J; junction bases left unmatched: 5. The CDR3 coding sequence is TGTGCCAGCAGCCAACGGGACAGACCGTACAATGAGCAGTTCTTC. Amino acids: CASSQRDRPYNEQFF. The entire variable domain, with the rest obtained from reference TRBV14 and TRBJ2-1, is as follows: EAGVTQFPSHSVIEKGQTVTLRCDPISGHDNLYWYRRVMGKEIKFLLHFVKESKQDESGMPNNRFLAERTGGTYSTLKVQPAELEDSGVYFCASSQRDRPYNEQFFGPGTRLTVL.

The V call is TRBV21-1, the J call TRBJ2-7; the D call in the table, TRBD2, was not verified against the DNA. TRBV21-1 is noted as a pseudogene. The CDR3 has 14 amino acids. The CDR3 DNA sequence: TGTGCCAGCAGCCCCACGACGGGGACCTACGAGCAGTACTTC. It codes for CASSPTTGTYEQYF.

This chain connects TRBV7-2 to TRBJ2-1, with a weak D call TRBD2 (6 bases). Trimming cost V 5 bases and J 6 bases, with 11 bases left between them. CDR1 and CDR2 (germline): SGHTA, FQGNSA. This CDR3 spans 13 amino acids. CDR3 in amino acids: CASSNTSFNEQFF. The DNA for the CDR3 is TGTGCCAGCAGCAATACTAGCTTCAATGAGCAGTTCTTC.

The chain uses TRBV5-1 and TRBJ2-7; TRBD2 matches at 10 bases. The V gene end was trimmed by 3 bases and the J gene end by 6 bases; junction bases not matched to a gene: 9. CDR1 is SGHRS, CDR2 YFSETQ, per germline. The CDR3 is 15 amino acids. In DNA form, the CDR3 reads TGCGCCAGCAGCTCGGGACTAGCGCCAGGAGGCGAGCAGTACTTC. Protein sequence: CASSSGLAPGGEQYF.

V gene TRBV5-1 combines with J gene TRBJ2-7; 8 nucleotides match TRBD1. With 0 bases clipped from V and 2 bases from J, the junction kept 4 bases outside the gene matches. CDR1 and CDR2 from the germline V gene are SGHRS and YFSETQ. The CDR3 has 15 residues. CDR3 region: CASSLVQGGTYEQYF. The CDR3 DNA is TGCGCCAGCAGCTTGGTACAGGGGGGAACCTACGAGCAGTACTTC.

J is TRBJ2-7 and V is TRBV28; maybe TRBD1 (5 bases). The germline V gene has CDR1 MDHEN and CDR2 SYDVKM. The CDR3 is 13 residues long. Trimming removed 6 bases from V and 2 bases from J, with 11 bases in between. DNA for the CDR3: TGTGCCAGCAGGACAGTTTCCACCTACGAGCAGTACTTC. Translated: CASRTVSTYEQYF.